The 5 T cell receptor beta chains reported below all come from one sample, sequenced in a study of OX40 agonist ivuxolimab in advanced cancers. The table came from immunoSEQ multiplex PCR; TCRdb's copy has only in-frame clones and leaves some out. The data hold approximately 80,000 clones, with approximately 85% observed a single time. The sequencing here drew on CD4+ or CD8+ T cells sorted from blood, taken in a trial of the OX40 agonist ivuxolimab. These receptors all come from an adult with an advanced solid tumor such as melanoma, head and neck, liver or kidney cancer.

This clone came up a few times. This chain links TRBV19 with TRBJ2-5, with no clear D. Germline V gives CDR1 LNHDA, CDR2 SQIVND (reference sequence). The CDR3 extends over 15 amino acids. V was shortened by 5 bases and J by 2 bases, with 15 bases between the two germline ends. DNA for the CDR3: TGTGCCAGTAGTCCTCGACACCAGGCGCAAGAGACCCAGTACTTC. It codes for CASSPRHQAQETQYF.

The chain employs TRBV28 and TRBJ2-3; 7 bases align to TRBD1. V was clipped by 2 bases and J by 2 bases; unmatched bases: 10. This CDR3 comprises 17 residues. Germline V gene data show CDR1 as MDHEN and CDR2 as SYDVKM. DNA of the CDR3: TGTGCCAGCAGTTTACTAAGGGGGCCCTTTAACACAGATACGCAGTATTTT. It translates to CASSLLRGPFNTDTQYF.

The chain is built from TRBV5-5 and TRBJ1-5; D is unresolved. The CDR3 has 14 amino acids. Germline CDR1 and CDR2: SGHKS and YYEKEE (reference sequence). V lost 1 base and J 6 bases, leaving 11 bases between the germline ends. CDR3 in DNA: TGTGCCAGCAGCTTGATGCTGGCAGGTCAGCCCCAGCATTTT. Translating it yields CASSLMLAGQPQHF.

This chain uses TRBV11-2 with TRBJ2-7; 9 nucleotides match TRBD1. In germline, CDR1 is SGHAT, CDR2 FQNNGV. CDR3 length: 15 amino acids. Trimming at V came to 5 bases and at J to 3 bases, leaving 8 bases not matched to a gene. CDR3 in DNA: TGTGCCAGCAGCCACCACAGGGGGCCCCGCTACGAGCAGTACTTC. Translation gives CASSHHRGPRYEQYF.

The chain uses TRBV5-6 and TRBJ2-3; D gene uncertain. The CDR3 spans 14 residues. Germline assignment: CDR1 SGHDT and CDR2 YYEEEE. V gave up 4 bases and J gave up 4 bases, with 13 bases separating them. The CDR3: CASSPRWGADTQYF. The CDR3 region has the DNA TGTGCCAGCAGCCCTCGATGGGGTGCAGATACGCAGTATTTT.